Included here is one T cell receptor beta chain sequence, with context. The CDR3 covers 15 residues. Trimming cost V 4 bases and J 3 bases; bases outside gene matches: 3. Germline V gene lookup returns CDR1 MGHRA and CDR2 YSYEKL. The sample originates from a study of blood T cell repertoires in COVID-19. Sequencing used immunoSEQ multiplex PCR; TCRdb keeps in-frame clones, though not all of them. The table includes 95,000 to 120,000 clones, roughly 80% detected once. The rearrangement links TRBV4-1 to TRBJ2-7; 13 bases match TRBD2. The sequencing input was peripheral blood. This clonotype was sampled from a man between 45 and 60 years old with acute or convalescent COVID-19. Here the CDR3 DNA reads TGCGCCAGCAGCCGCGGACTAGCGGGGGTCTACGAGCAGTACTTC. It specifies CASSRGLAGVYEQYF.